The 12 T cell receptor beta chains reported below all come from one sample, sequenced in a study of T cell repertoires in cytomegalovirus infection. TCRdb reanalysed the reads using MiXCR and keeps one entry per CDR3 protein. The sample carries around 300,000 distinct CDR3 sequences, around a tenth recorded once. The sequencing input was PBMCs. The receptors here all came from a human donor in good health (CMV status not recorded). Some clones in this sample may be carry-over from other donors' samples.

The chain couples TRBV7-9 to TRBJ1-2; D gene unclear. This CDR3 is 14 amino acids long. The ends were cut back, 2 bases at V and 4 bases at J, with 11 bases in the middle. Germline V gives CDR1 SEHNR, CDR2 FQNEAQ (reference sequence). CDR3 residues: CASSLLGAFYGYTF. CDR3 bases: TGTGCCAGCAGCTTACTCGGAGCCTTCTATGGCTACACCTTC.

This clonotype has ten or more counts. The gene calls are TRBV6-1 and TRBJ1-6, with 9 bases matching TRBD1. In germline, CDR1 is MNHNS, CDR2 SASEGT. This CDR3 region has 15 residues. The ends lost 7 bases at V and 9 bases at J; junction bases unmatched: 10. CDR3 DNA: TGTGCCAGCACCTTGCGGGACAGGGTCAGTTCACCCCTCCACTTT. Translating it yields CASTLRDRVSSPLHF.

This clonotype was counted a few times. CDR3 sequence: CSARPLWTSGGVETQYF. CDR3 DNA sequence: TGCAGTGCTAGACCGTTATGGACTAGCGGGGGGGTGGAGACCCAGTACTTC. The J gene is TRBJ2-5, the V gene TRBV20-1; 15 positions match TRBD2. V shed 2 bases and J 5 bases; nucleotides not matched to a gene: 9. Germline CDR1 DFQATT, CDR2 SNEGSKA (reference sequence). The CDR3 length is 17 residues.

The chain links TRBV29-1 to TRBJ2-5, with D possibly TRBD2 on 6 matching bases. Germline CDR1 SQVTM, CDR2 ANQGSEA. The CDR3 length is 12 residues. The V gene lost 5 bases and the J gene lost 5 bases, with 12 bases spanning the gap. CDR3 amino acids: CSVRREAETQYF. The CDR3 DNA reads TGCAGCGTTCGGAGGGAGGCGGAGACCCAGTACTTC.

In its sample, this clonotype was seen many times. The chain is built from TRBV28 and TRBJ2-2, with 7 nucleotides matching TRBD2. The germline CDR1 and CDR2 sequences are MDHEN and SYDVKM. The J segment lost 2 bases and the V segment lost 5 bases, leaving 11 bases of the junction unmatched. CDR3 length equals 17 residues. The CDR3: CASSLGGVGENTGELFF. CDR3 DNA: TGTGCCAGCAGTCTGGGGGGGGTCGGGGAAAACACCGGGGAGCTGTTTTTT.

This clonotype was picked up a small number of times. The genes are TRBV4-1 and TRBJ1-5; weak D call: TRBD1 (6 bases). V dropped 3 bases and J dropped 3 bases, with 12 bases sitting between them. This CDR3 has 15 residues. Germline lookup yields CDR1 MGHRA and CDR2 YSYEKL. This CDR3 reads CASSQEGVLNQPQHF. Written as DNA, the CDR3 is TGCGCCAGCAGCCAGGAGGGGGTCCTCAATCAGCCCCAGCATTTT.

CDR3 bases: TGTGCCACCAGTGATGCCCGACAGCCCCAAGAGACCCAGTACTTC. Translated, it gives CATSDARQPQETQYF. V gene TRBV24-1 combines with J gene TRBJ2-5; D might be TRBD1 (5 bases). Germline CDR1 and CDR2: KGHDR and SFDVKD. The V gene lost 3 bases and the J gene lost 1 base, with 11 bases spanning the gap. This CDR3 comprises 15 residues.

DNA for the CDR3: TGTGCCAGCAGTCCTCAGTTGAATTCACCCCTCCACTTT. Translation gives CASSPQLNSPLHF. The rearrangement joins TRBV28 to TRBJ1-6; D call uncertain. V shed 5 bases and J shed 7 bases, with 9 bases lying between them. Germline V CDR1 and CDR2: MDHEN, SYDVKM. The CDR3 consists of 13 residues.

This clonotype showed up many times. This chain links TRBV19 with TRBJ2-1; no firm D call. The CDR3 sequence is 13 residues long. V gave up 4 bases and J gave up 4 bases, with 8 bases separating them. Germline V gives CDR1 LNHDA, CDR2 SQIVND (reference sequence). This chain's CDR3 is CASSRQLYNEQFF. Here the CDR3 DNA reads TGTGCCAGTAGTAGGCAGCTATACAATGAGCAGTTCTTC. The whole variable domain, filled in from reference TRBV19 and TRBJ2-1, reads DGGITQSPKYLFRKEGQNVTLSCEQNLNHDAMYWYRQDPGQGLRLIYYSQIVNDFQKGDIAEGYSVSREKKESFPLTVTSAQKNPTAFYLCASSRQLYNEQFFGPGTRLTVL.

In its sample, this clonotype was seen a few times. The chain has TRBV6-8 and TRBJ1-2; TRBD1 matches at 8 bases. The trim removed 8 bases at V and 8 bases at J, leaving 4 bases unmatched. This CDR3 region has 11 residues. Germline loops: CDR1 MNHGY, CDR2 SAAAGT. The CDR3 loop reads CASRTGKGYTF. The CDR3 DNA reads as TGTGCCAGCCGGACAGGGAAGGGCTACACCTTC.

This clonotype was counted many times. This chain joins TRBV2 and TRBJ2-5; 8 nucleotides agree with TRBD1. CDR1 and CDR2 from the germline V gene are SNHLY and FYNNEI. Losses at the gene ends were 6 bases for V and 5 bases for J; bases not matched to a gene: 11. This CDR3 is built from 15 residues. DNA for the CDR3: TGTGCCAGCAGCTCGGGATGGACAGGGCGGGAGACCCAGTACTTC. This gives the protein CASSSGWTGRETQYF. The full variable domain, completed using reference TRBV2 and TRBJ2-5, is EPEVTQTPSHQVTQMGQEVILRCVPISNHLYFYWYRQILGQKVEFLVSFYNNEISEKSEIFDDQFSVERPDGSNFTLKIRSTKLEDSAMYFCASSSGWTGRETQYFGPGTRLLVL.

The V gene is TRBV3-1, the J gene TRBJ1-1; the D is unclear. V lost 0 bases and J 8 bases, leaving 10 bases between the germline ends. Germline V CDR1 and CDR2: LGHDT, YNNKEL (reference sequence). The CDR3 is 13 residues long. The CDR3 region is CASSQDEGTEAFF. The CDR3 DNA follows: TGTGCCAGCAGCCAAGACGAGGGCACGGAAGCTTTCTTT.